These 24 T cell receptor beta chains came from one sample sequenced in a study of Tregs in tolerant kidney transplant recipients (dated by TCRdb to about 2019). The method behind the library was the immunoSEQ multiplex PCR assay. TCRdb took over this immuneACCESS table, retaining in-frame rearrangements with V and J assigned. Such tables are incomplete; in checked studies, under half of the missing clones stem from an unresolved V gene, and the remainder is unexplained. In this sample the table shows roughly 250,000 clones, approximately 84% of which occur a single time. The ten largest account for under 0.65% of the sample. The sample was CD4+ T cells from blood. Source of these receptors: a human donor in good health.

This CDR3 is CASSPSTGPDLYGYTF. The DNA of the CDR3 is TGTGCCAGCAGCCCGTCGACAGGGCCGGACCTCTATGGCTACACCTTC. The gene calls are TRBV9 and TRBJ1-2; TRBD1 matches at 7 bases. The CDR3 spans 16 residues. From germline, CDR1 is SGDLS and CDR2 YYNGEE. J lost 4 bases, V lost 4 bases, and 13 bases had no gene match.

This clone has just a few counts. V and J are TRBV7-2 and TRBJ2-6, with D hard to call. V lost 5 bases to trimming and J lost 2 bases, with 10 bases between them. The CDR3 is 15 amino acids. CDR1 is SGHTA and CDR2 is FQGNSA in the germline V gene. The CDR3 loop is CASSRASPGANVLTF. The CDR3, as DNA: TGTGCCAGCAGCCGCGCTAGTCCTGGGGCCAACGTCCTGACTTTC.

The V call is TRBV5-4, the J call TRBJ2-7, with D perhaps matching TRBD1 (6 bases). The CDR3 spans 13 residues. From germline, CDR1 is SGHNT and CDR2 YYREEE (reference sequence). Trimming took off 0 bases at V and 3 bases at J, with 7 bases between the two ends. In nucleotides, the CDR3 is TGTGCCAGCAGCTTGGACAGGGACTACGAGCAGTACTTC. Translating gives CASSLDRDYEQYF.

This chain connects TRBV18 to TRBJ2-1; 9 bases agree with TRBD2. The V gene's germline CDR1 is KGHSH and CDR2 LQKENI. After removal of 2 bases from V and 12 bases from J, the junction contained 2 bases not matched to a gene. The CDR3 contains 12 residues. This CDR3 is CASSPAGGRQFF. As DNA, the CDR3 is TGTGCCAGCTCACCAGCGGGGGGGAGGCAGTTCTTC.

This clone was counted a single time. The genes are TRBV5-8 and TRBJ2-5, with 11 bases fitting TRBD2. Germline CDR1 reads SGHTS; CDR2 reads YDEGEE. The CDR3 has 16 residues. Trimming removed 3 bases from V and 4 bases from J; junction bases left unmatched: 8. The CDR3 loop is CASSSGLAEWIETQYF. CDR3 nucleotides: TGTGCCAGCAGCTCGGGACTAGCGGAATGGATAGAGACCCAGTACTTC. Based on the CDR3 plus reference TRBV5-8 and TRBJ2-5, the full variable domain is EAGVTQSPTHLIKTRGQQATLRCSPISGHTSVYWYQQALGLGLQFLLWYDEGEERNRGNFPPRFSGRQFPNYSSELNVNALELEDSALYLCASSSGLAEWIETQYFGPGTRLLVL.

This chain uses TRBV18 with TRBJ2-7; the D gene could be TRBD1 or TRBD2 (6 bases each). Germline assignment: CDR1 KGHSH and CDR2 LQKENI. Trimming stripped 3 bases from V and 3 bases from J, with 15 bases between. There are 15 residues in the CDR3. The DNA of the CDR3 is TGTGCCAGCTCACCGAAATTGGGGGGCCTCTACGAGCAGTACTTC. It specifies CASSPKLGGLYEQYF.

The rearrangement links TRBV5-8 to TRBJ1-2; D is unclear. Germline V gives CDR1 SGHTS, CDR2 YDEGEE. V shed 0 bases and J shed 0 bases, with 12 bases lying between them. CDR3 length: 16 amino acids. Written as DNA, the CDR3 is TGTGCCAGCAGCTTGGGGAGAGGGATAACTAACTATGGCTACACCTTC. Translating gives CASSLGRGITNYGYTF. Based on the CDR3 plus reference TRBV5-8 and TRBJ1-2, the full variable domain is EAGVTQSPTHLIKTRGQQATLRCSPISGHTSVYWYQQALGLGLQFLLWYDEGEERNRGNFPPRFSGRQFPNYSSELNVNALELEDSALYLCASSLGRGITNYGYTFGSGTRLTVV.

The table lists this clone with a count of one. The CDR3: CASSLALGVAGEQYF. The CDR3 bases are TGTGCCAGCAGCTTAGCATTAGGGGTGGCTGGCGAGCAGTACTTC. V and J are TRBV7-9 and TRBJ2-7; D perhaps matches TRBD1 (5 bases). The V gene's germline CDR1 is SEHNR and CDR2 FQNEAQ (reference sequence). Trimming left V 0 bases short and J 6 bases short, with 15 bases between. The CDR3 loop spans 15 amino acids.

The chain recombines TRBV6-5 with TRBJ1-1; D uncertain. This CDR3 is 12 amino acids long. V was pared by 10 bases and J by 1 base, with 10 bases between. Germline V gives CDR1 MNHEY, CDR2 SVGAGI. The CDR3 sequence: CATGRPNTEAFF. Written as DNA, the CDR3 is TGTGCCACCGGACGGCCGAACACTGAAGCTTTCTTT.

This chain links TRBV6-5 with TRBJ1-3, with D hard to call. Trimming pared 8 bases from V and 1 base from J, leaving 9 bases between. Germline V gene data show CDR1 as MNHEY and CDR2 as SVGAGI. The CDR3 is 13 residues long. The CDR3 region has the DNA TGTGCCAGCCTACCCTTTTCTGGAAACACCATATATTTT. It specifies CASLPFSGNTIYF.

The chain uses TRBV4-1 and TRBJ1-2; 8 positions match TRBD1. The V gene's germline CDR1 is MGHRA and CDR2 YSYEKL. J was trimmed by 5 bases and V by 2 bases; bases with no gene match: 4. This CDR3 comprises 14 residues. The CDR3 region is CASSQPQGGYGYTF. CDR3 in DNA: TGCGCCAGCAGCCAACCACAGGGGGGGTATGGCTACACCTTC.

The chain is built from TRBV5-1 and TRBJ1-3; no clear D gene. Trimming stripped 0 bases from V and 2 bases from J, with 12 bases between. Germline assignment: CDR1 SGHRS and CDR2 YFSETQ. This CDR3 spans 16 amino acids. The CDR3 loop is CASSLGPGEAGNTIYF. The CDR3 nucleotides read TGCGCCAGCAGCTTGGGGCCTGGGGAGGCTGGAAACACCATATATTTT.

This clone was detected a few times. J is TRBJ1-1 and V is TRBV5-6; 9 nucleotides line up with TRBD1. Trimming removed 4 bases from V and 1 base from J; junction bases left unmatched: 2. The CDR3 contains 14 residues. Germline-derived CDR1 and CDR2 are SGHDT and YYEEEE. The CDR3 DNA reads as TGTGCCAGCAGCCCGGGACAGGGGAACACTGAAGCTTTCTTT. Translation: CASSPGQGNTEAFF.

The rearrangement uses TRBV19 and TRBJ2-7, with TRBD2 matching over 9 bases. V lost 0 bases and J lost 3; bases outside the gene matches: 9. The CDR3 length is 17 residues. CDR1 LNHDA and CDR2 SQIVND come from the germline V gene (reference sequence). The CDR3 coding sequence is TGTGCCAGTAGTATAGATCTACGGGCTAGCGGGGACTACGAGCAGTACTTC. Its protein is CASSIDLRASGDYEQYF.

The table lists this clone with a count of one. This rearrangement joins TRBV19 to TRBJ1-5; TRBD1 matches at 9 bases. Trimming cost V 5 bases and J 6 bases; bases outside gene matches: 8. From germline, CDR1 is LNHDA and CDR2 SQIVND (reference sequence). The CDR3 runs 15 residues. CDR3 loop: CASSSRDRVGQPQHF. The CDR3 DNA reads TGTGCCAGTAGTTCCCGGGACAGGGTCGGTCAGCCCCAGCATTTT.

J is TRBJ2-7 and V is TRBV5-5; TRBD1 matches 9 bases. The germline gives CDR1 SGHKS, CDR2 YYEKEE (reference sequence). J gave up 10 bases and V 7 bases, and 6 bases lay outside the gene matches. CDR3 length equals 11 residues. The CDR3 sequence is CASGTGGGQYF. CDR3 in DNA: TGTGCCAGCGGAACAGGGGGCGGTCAGTACTTC. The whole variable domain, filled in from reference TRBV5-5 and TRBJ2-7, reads DAGVTQSPTHLIKTRGQQVTLRCSPISGHKSVSWYQQVLGQGPQFIFQYYEKEERGRGNFPDRFSARQFPNYSSELNVNALLLGDSALYLCASGTGGGQYFGPGTRLTVT.

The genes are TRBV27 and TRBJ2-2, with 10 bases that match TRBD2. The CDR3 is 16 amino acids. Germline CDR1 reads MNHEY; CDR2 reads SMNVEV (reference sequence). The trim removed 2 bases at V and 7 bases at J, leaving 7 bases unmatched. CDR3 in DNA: TGTGCCAGCAGTTTAAAGCGGGAGGGCCGGGACGGGGAGCTGTTTTTT. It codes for CASSLKREGRDGELFF.

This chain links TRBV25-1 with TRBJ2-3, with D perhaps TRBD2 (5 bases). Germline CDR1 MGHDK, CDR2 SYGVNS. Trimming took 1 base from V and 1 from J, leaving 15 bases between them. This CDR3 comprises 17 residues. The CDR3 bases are TGTGCCAGCAGTGAATCGGCGTATGGGCGGGGCACAGATACGCAGTATTTT. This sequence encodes CASSESAYGRGTDTQYF.

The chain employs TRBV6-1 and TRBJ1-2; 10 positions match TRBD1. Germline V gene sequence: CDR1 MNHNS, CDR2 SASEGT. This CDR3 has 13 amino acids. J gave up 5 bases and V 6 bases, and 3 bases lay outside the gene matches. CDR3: CASSPDRGYGYTF. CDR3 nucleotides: TGTGCCAGCAGCCCGGACAGGGGGTATGGCTACACCTTC.

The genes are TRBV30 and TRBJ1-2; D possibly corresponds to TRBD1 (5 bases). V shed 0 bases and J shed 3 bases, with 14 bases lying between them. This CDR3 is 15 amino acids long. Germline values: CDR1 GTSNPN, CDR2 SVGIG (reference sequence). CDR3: CAWSVPGGAYYGYTF. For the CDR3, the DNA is TGTGCCTGGAGTGTCCCGGGTGGGGCTTACTATGGCTACACCTTC.

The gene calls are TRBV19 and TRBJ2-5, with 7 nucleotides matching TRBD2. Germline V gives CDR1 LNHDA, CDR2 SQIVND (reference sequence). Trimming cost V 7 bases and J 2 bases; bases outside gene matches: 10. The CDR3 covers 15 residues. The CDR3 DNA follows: TGTGCCAGTAAGAAGCCGCCTAGCGGACAAGAGACCCAGTACTTC. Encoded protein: CASKKPPSGQETQYF.

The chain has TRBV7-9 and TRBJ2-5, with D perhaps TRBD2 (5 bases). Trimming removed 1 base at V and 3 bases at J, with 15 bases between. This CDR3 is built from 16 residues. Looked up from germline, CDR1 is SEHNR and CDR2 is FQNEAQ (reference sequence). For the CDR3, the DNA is TGTGCCAGCAGCTTAGGTGTTAGCGAGTCAGAAGAGACCCAGTACTTC. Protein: CASSLGVSESEETQYF.

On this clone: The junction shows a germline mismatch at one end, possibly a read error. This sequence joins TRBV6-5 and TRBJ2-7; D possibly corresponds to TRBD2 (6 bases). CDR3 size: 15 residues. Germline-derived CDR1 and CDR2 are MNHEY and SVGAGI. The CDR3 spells CASSDSGGTSYEQYF. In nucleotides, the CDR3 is TGTGCCAGCAGTGACTCTGGCGGGACCTCCTACGAGCAGTACTTC.

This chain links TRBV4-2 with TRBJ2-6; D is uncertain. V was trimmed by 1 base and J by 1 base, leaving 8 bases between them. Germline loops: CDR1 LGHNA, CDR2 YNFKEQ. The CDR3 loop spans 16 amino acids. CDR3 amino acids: CASSQGSLSGANVLTF. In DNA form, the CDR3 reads TGTGCCAGCAGCCAAGGAAGTTTATCTGGGGCCAACGTCCTGACTTTC.